The 32 T cell receptor beta chains listed next were all sequenced from one sample in a study of identical twins. One entry per CDR3 protein, called by TCRdb with MiXCR from the 5' RACE reads. The sample consists of 200,000 to 250,000 distinct CDR3 sequences, approximately 7% of them appearing once. These data were likewise used in another study, on yellow fever vaccine responses in identical twins.

The sample was memory (CD45RO+) T cells sorted from blood. The origin of the receptors is a woman under 30 in good health.

CDR3 in amino acids: CSARLSQGSGELFF. The CDR3 DNA reads TGCAGTGCTAGACTATCACAGGGCTCCGGGGAGCTGTTTTTT. The rearrangement uses TRBV20-1 and TRBJ2-2; D is perhaps TRBD1 (6 bases). Germline CDR1 reads DFQATT; CDR2 reads SNEGSKA (reference sequence). This CDR3 region has 14 residues. Trimming took off 2 bases at V and 6 bases at J, with 13 bases between the two ends.

This clonotype was found many times. The chain has TRBV4-1 and TRBJ1-5, with D perhaps TRBD1 (6 bases). In germline, CDR1 is MGHRA, CDR2 YSYEKL. Trimming stripped 0 bases from V and 7 bases from J, with 13 bases between. This CDR3 has 15 residues. The CDR3 sequence: CASSQDGAGVQPQHF. Here the CDR3 DNA reads TGCGCCAGCAGCCAAGACGGGGCAGGGGTGCAGCCCCAGCATTTT.

This clonotype was seen a few times. The rearrangement joins TRBV9 to TRBJ2-3, with 14 bases matching TRBD2. Germline CDR1 SGDLS, CDR2 YYNGEE. The trim removed 4 bases at V and 5 bases at J, leaving 9 bases unmatched. The CDR3 runs to 17 residues. The CDR3 bases are TGTGCCAGCAGCAACTCGGGACTAGCGGGAGCTAAAGATACGCAGTATTTT. It yields the protein CASSNSGLAGAKDTQYF. Full variable domain (outside the CDR3, taken from reference TRBV9 and TRBJ2-3): DSGVTQTPKHLITATGQRVTLRCSPRSGDLSVYWYQQSLDQGLQFLIQYYNGEERAKGNILERFSAQQFPDLHSELNLSSLELGDSALYFCASSNSGLAGAKDTQYFGPGTRLTVL.

This clonotype was seen only a few times. The chain has TRBV29-1 and TRBJ1-5; no clear D. CDR1 and CDR2 (germline): SQVTM, ANQGSEA. V was pared by 7 bases and J by 2 bases, with 18 bases between. The CDR3 runs to 15 residues. CDR3 amino acids: CSASDGVLGNQPQHF. The DNA of the CDR3 is TGCAGCGCTTCAGACGGGGTTCTTGGCAATCAGCCCCAGCATTTT. The full variable domain, rest sourced from reference TRBV29-1 and TRBJ1-5, is SAVISQKPSRDICQRGTSLTIQCQVDSQVTMMFWYRQQPGQSLTLIATANQGSEATYESGFVIDKFPISRPNLTFSTLTVSNMSPEDSSIYLCSASDGVLGNQPQHFGDGTRLSIL.

This clonotype has ten or more counts. This chain links TRBV27 with TRBJ1-1, with a tentative D call TRBD1 (6 bases). Trimming removed 4 bases at V and 3 bases at J, with 12 bases between. This CDR3 spans 14 amino acids. Germline CDR1 and CDR2: MNHEY and SMNVEV (reference sequence). For the CDR3, the DNA is TGTGCCAGCAGTTCCCAAGGGGGTCACACTGAAGCTTTCTTT. Amino acids: CASSSQGGHTEAFF.

This clonotype was observed a handful of times. The chain joins TRBV10-3 to TRBJ1-1; 7 nucleotides line up with TRBD1. This CDR3 comprises 13 residues. The J segment lost 1 base and the V segment lost 6 bases, leaving 2 bases of the junction unmatched. The V gene's germline CDR1 is ENHRY and CDR2 SYGVKD. CDR3 in DNA: TGTGCCATCAGAGGGACAGAGAACACTGAAGCTTTCTTT. Protein sequence: CAIRGTENTEAFF.

The J gene is TRBJ1-6, the V gene TRBV4-1; no clear D. Deletions cut 0 bases from V and 6 bases from J, with 12 bases between. Germline loops: CDR1 MGHRA, CDR2 YSYEKL. This CDR3 region has 16 residues. CDR3 in amino acids: CASSQDRAVFNSPLHF. The CDR3 DNA reads TGCGCCAGCAGCCAAGATAGGGCAGTCTTTAATTCACCCCTCCACTTT.

This chain uses TRBV6-1 with TRBJ2-7; no clear D gene. CDR1 is MNHNS and CDR2 is SASEGT in the germline V gene. This CDR3 contains 14 residues. V gave up 8 bases and J gave up 3 bases, with 17 bases separating them. The CDR3 sequence: CASGWLVGNYEQYF. DNA for the CDR3: TGTGCCAGCGGCTGGTTGGTAGGAAACTACGAGCAGTACTTC.

This clonotype occurred once. The chain carries TRBV15 and TRBJ2-7; D is possibly TRBD1 (6 bases). The length of the CDR3 is 15 residues. Trimming took 3 bases from V and 1 from J, leaving 13 bases between them. Looked up from germline, CDR1 is LNHNV and CDR2 is YYDKDF (reference sequence). The CDR3: CATSSGVGGSYEQYF. CDR3 DNA: TGTGCCACCAGCAGTGGTGTAGGGGGTTCCTACGAGCAGTACTTC.

This clonotype was counted many times. The chain joins TRBV3-1 to TRBJ1-3, with a tentative D call TRBD1 (6 bases). V was cut by 4 bases and J by 1 base, with 14 bases left in between. The CDR3 has 16 residues. Germline V gene data show CDR1 as LGHDT and CDR2 as YNNKEL (reference sequence). The CDR3 nucleotides read TGTGCCAGCAGCCCTTTACAGGGCCCGTCTGGAAACACCATATATTTT. This sequence encodes CASSPLQGPSGNTIYF.

This clonotype occurred many times. The rearrangement joins TRBV9 to TRBJ2-1; a possible D gene is TRBD2 (6 bases). This CDR3 is 16 amino acids long. Trimming left V 4 bases short and J 6 bases short, with 20 bases between. CDR1 SGDLS and CDR2 YYNGEE come from the germline V gene. The CDR3 region has the DNA TGTGCCAGCAGCCCTAGGGGCGGGATCTGGGGCAATGAGCAGTTCTTC. This codes for CASSPRGGIWGNEQFF.

This clonotype was observed at least ten times. V gene TRBV6-2 or TRBV6-3 combines with J gene TRBJ1-2; D unclear. V lost 3 bases and J lost 2, with 4 bases in between. CDR3 length equals 12 residues. Germline values: CDR1 MNHEY, CDR2 SVGEGT. The CDR3 sequence is CASSYGNYGYTF. CDR3 coding DNA: TGTGCCAGCAGTTATGGGAACTATGGCTACACCTTC.

This clonotype has more than one count but fewer than ten. The gene calls are TRBV9 and TRBJ2-7; TRBD2 matches 10 bases. The ends lost 3 bases at V and 3 bases at J; junction bases unmatched: 18. This CDR3 has 19 amino acids. Germline loops: CDR1 SGDLS, CDR2 YYNGEE. The DNA of the CDR3 is TGTGCCAGCAGCGCCATTACCCTAGCGGGAGTTTCCCGTGGCTACGAGCAGTACTTC. It yields the protein CASSAITLAGVSRGYEQYF.

This clonotype was seen a few times. The chain has TRBV7-9 and TRBJ2-1; D possibly corresponds to TRBD2 (6 bases). The CDR3 is made up of 12 amino acids. With 5 bases removed from V and 9 bases from J, the gap between germline ends came to 11 bases. In germline, CDR1 is SEHNR, CDR2 FQNEAQ (reference sequence). As DNA, the CDR3 is TGTGCCAGCAGCGGGGGGTTTGTTGAGCAGTTCTTC. Protein sequence: CASSGGFVEQFF.

A few counts support this clonotype. V gene TRBV5-6 combines with J gene TRBJ2-1; 9 bases are shared with TRBD2. This CDR3 comprises 17 residues. Per the germline V gene, CDR1 is SGHDT and CDR2 is YYEEEE. Losses at the gene ends were 5 bases for V and 0 bases for J; bases not matched to a gene: 9. CDR3 in DNA: TGTGCCAGCAGTTATACAGCGGGGGGTACCTCCTACAATGAGCAGTTCTTC. As protein: CASSYTAGGTSYNEQFF.

This clonotype was found a few times. This chain joins TRBV4-1 and TRBJ2-7; possibly TRBD1 or TRBD2 for D (6 bases each). Germline loops: CDR1 MGHRA, CDR2 YSYEKL. The length of the CDR3 is 16 residues. Trimming took off 4 bases at V and 5 bases at J, with 21 bases between the two ends. CDR3 amino acids: CASSRGAGGTQNEQYF. In nucleotides, the CDR3 is TGCGCCAGCAGCCGCGGGGCTGGGGGCACTCAGAACGAGCAGTACTTC.

This clonotype came up a few times. The rearrangement joins TRBV20-1 to TRBJ2-1; TRBD1 agrees at 11 bases. From germline, CDR1 is DFQATT and CDR2 SNEGSKA (reference sequence). The CDR3 totals 14 residues. V dropped 0 bases and J dropped 6; count of bases not matched to a gene: 1. CDR3 residues: CSAREGTGGNEQFF. In nucleotides, the CDR3 is TGCAGTGCTAGAGAGGGGACAGGGGGCAATGAGCAGTTCTTC.

The rearrangement joins TRBV2 to TRBJ2-1, with D perhaps TRBD1 or TRBD2 (6 bases each). V dropped 7 bases and J dropped 5 bases, with 12 bases sitting between them. The germline V gene encodes CDR1 SNHLY and CDR2 FYNNEI. The CDR3 loop spans 13 amino acids. The CDR3 here is CASTEGGNNEQFF. CDR3 DNA: TGTGCCAGCACCGAAGGGGGGAACAATGAGCAGTTCTTC.

This clonotype occurred many times. The V and J genes are TRBV5-1 and TRBJ2-2, with 7 positions matching TRBD2. Germline CDR1 SGHRS, CDR2 YFSETQ. The CDR3 extends over 17 amino acids. Trimming cost V 1 base and J 2 bases; bases outside gene matches: 8. The CDR3 DNA reads as TGCGCCAGCAGCTTGCAGGCTAGCGGACTTAACACCGGGGAGCTGTTTTTT. Its translation: CASSLQASGLNTGELFF.

This CDR3 is CASSDSSGPYNEQFF. CDR3 sequence (DNA): TGTGCCAGCAGTGACTCGAGCGGACCTTACAATGAGCAGTTCTTC. The chain joins TRBV6-4 to TRBJ2-1, with a possible D match to TRBD2 (5 bases). V was shortened by 0 bases and J by 4 bases, with 10 bases between the two germline ends. This CDR3 is 15 amino acids long. Germline V gives CDR1 MRHNA, CDR2 SNTAGT.

The chain carries TRBV20-1 and TRBJ2-5; D tentatively fits TRBD1 or TRBD2 (5 bases each). Germline lookup yields CDR1 DFQATT and CDR2 SNEGSKA (reference sequence). The CDR3 consists of 15 residues. V gave up 0 bases and J gave up 5 bases, with 16 bases separating them. The DNA of the CDR3 is TGCAGTGCTAGAGAAACTCTGAGGGGATGGGAGACCCAGTACTTC. This codes for CSARETLRGWETQYF.

The sample holds a few counts of this clonotype. The genes are TRBV14 and TRBJ2-7; 7 nucleotides align to TRBD1. This CDR3 comprises 17 residues. V shed 5 bases and J 0 bases; nucleotides not matched to a gene: 13. Germline-derived CDR1 and CDR2 are SGHDN and FVKESK. The chain's CDR3 is CASSKKGRQGNSYEQYF. CDR3 nucleotides: TGTGCCAGCAGCAAAAAGGGGAGACAGGGTAACTCCTACGAGCAGTACTTC.

This clonotype was recorded many times. This rearrangement joins TRBV20-1 to TRBJ2-5; D is perhaps TRBD1 or TRBD2 (5 bases each). Trimming removed 3 bases at V and 1 base at J, with 12 bases between. This CDR3 contains 14 residues. CDR1 DFQATT and CDR2 SNEGSKA come from the germline V gene (reference sequence). In nucleotides, the CDR3 is TGCAGTGCTAGGTCTGGGGGATCCCAAGAGACCCAGTACTTC. This gives the protein CSARSGGSQETQYF.

V and J are TRBV20-1 and TRBJ2-7, with 8 bases aligning to TRBD1. The CDR3 spans 11 residues. Germline V gene lookup returns CDR1 DFQATT and CDR2 SNEGSKA (reference sequence). CDR3 residues: CSMWTGYEQYF. In nucleotides, the CDR3 is TGCAGCATGTGGACAGGGTACGAGCAGTACTTC.

This clonotype appeared a few times. V and J are TRBV7-8 and TRBJ1-4; 9 bases map to TRBD1. Trimming took 4 bases from V and 3 from J; bases not matched to a gene: 6. The CDR3 runs 16 residues. CDR1 and CDR2 (germline): SGHVS, FQNEAQ. Written as DNA, the CDR3 is TGTGCCAGCAGCTCCCACAGGGGGCGGGCTAATGAAAAACTGTTTTTT. Its protein product is CASSSHRGRANEKLFF. The full variable domain, completed using reference TRBV7-8 and TRBJ1-4, is GAGVSQSPRYKVAKRGQDVALRCDPISGHVSLFWYQQALGQGPEFLTYFQNEAQLDKSGLPSDRFFAERPEGSVSTLKIQRTQQEDSAVYLCASSSHRGRANEKLFFGSGTQLSVL.

This clonotype was seen a handful of times. This chain uses TRBV6-2 or TRBV6-3 with TRBJ2-3; a possible D gene is TRBD2 (5 bases). The CDR3 totals 13 residues. Per germline, CDR1 MNHEY and CDR2 SVGEGT. V lost 5 bases, J lost 4 bases, and 10 bases lay in between. The CDR3 loop reads CASSRTGSDTQYF. The CDR3 nucleotides are TGTGCCAGCAGTAGGACGGGGTCAGATACGCAGTATTTT.

This clonotype was recorded a few times. The junction does not match germline at one end; this may be a read error. The chain joins TRBV20-1 to TRBJ2-6; 9 bases align to TRBD1. CDR3 length: 16 amino acids. Germline assignment: CDR1 DFQATT and CDR2 SNEGSKA (reference sequence). In DNA, the CDR3 is TGCTGTGCCACGGGACAGGGCCCCTCTGGGGCCAACGTCCTGACTTTC. The encoded protein is CCATGQGPSGANVLTF.

The gene calls are TRBV7-6 and TRBJ1-1; D possibly corresponds to TRBD1 (5 bases). Trimming stripped 2 bases from V and 3 bases from J, with 7 bases between. This CDR3 is built from 13 residues. Germline CDR1 and CDR2: SGHVS and FNYEAQ. The CDR3 nucleotides are TGTGCCAGCAGCTTACCGGGGGACACTGAAGCTTTCTTT. It translates to CASSLPGDTEAFF.

A few counts support this clonotype. The chain links TRBV10-3 to TRBJ2-1; 9 bases align to TRBD2. V shed 2 bases, J shed 4 bases, and the junction held 3 bases outside the gene matches. Germline V gene data show CDR1 as ENHRY and CDR2 as SYGVKD. The CDR3 length is 15 residues. CDR3 sequence (DNA): TGTGCCATCAGTGAGATGGCGGGGGGGTACAATGAGCAGTTCTTC. Amino acids: CAISEMAGGYNEQFF.

This CDR3 is CASSDEGEANTEAFF. In nucleotides, the CDR3 is TGTGCCAGCAGTGACGAAGGCGAAGCGAACACTGAAGCTTTCTTT. The rearrangement joins TRBV6-1 to TRBJ1-1; no clear D. V lost 3 bases, J lost 1 base, and 12 bases lay in between. Germline V gene lookup returns CDR1 MNHNS and CDR2 SASEGT. There are 15 residues in the CDR3.

The V and J genes are TRBV10-2 and TRBJ2-2; perhaps TRBD1 as D (5 bases). The CDR3 is 16 residues long. CDR1 is WSHSY and CDR2 is SAAADI in the germline V gene. V shed 6 bases and J shed 1 base, with 15 bases lying between them. CDR3 DNA sequence: TGCGCCAGCAGCCCGCGCCAGGGCCAGAACACCGGGGAGCTGTTTTTT. Its translation is CASSPRQGQNTGELFF.

The chain couples TRBV6-5 to TRBJ2-3, with D perhaps matching TRBD2 (7 bases). Germline loops: CDR1 MNHEY, CDR2 SVGAGI. Trimming removed 6 bases at V and 6 bases at J, with 16 bases between. The CDR3 spans 14 residues. DNA for the CDR3: TGTGCCAGCAGATCCTCCGGGGGGCCGGATACGCAGTATTTT. It yields the protein CASRSSGGPDTQYF.